This T cell receptor (beta chain) was profiled in a study of T cell responses to AZD1222 COVID-19 vaccine (dated by TCRdb to the early 2020s). Some background on the complete study: Because spike-specific TCR depth and breadth did not differ between the two schedules, AZD1222 recipients who got a second dose at roughly 4 weeks were pooled with those who got a second dose at roughly 12 weeks. TCR sequencing was performed for more than 230 trial participants, of whom about 210 were given two doses of AZD1222 and approximately 26 were given two doses of MenACWY control vaccine. Trial participants were enrolled by age into subgroups of 18-55, 56-69 and 70-plus years, and around 150, 28 and 57 TCR-sequenced participants, respectively, were included in these subgroups. Summary of the overall study and its limitations: Epitopes outside the regions mutated in the B.1.351 and B.1.1.7 variants were reportedly recognized by nearly half of the unique spike-specific TCRs. Most participants were white British and females outnumbered males, and the authors suggested that clonal diversity may have been underestimated. After two AZD1222 doses, spike-specific TCR breadth and depth were significantly higher than at day 0 and than in MenACWY recipients. The 56-69-year group was small, and its depth increase did not reach significance, likely because of low power. Only six AZD1222 recipients were SARS-CoV-2 seropositive at baseline, limiting conclusions about previously exposed vaccinees. Vaccine-associated CD4 TCRs spanned the whole spike protein, with dominant responses in regions 160-218 and 743-854. Because no day 14 peak-response samples were available, repertoires were characterized only after the peak T cell response.

V is pruned by 6 bases and J by 4 bases, leaving 2 bases of the junction without a gene match. The germline V gene sets CDR1 to MNHEY and CDR2 to SVGAGI. Measured from the cysteine to the phenylalanine, the CDR3 is 14 residues long. Here the CDR3 DNA is all that survives: 42 bases in frame from base 1. What the time point label conveys for this sample: baseline before first vaccination. Vaccinee samples came from UK trials COV001 and COV002, including a single-blind randomized controlled phase 2/3 trial of AZD1222 (ChAdOx1 nCoV-19) in healthy adults. Trial participant PBMC samples were collected at day 0 and day 28 after the second dose for TCRbeta chain sequencing. The CDR3 regions of human TCRbeta chains were analyzed by immunosequencing. The authors' pipeline ran thus. Repertoire TCRs were checked for matches against a reference library of SARS-CoV-2-specific TCRs that had been generated using the MIRA antigen-specificity platform. Breadth meant the fraction of unique TCRs that were SARS-CoV-2-associated, whereas depth meant the fraction of total T cells that were SARS-CoV-2-associated. Each spike-specific TCR was assigned to its reactive spike region and to a CD4 or CD8 class using the MIRA data. Log10-transformed breadth and depth values were compared by one-way ANOVA with Sidak's multiple comparisons tests. What TCRdb holds here is the immuneACCESS table cut down to in-frame rearrangements. Part of the clones is not present; checked against another copy, under half of the missing clones reflect an unresolved V gene, and the others are unexplained. V and J calls and clone size are those listed in that table; D and trimming were worked out from the DNA. The sample contains roughly 140,000 clones, approximately 90% of them found a single time. The ten largest clones add up to 1.5% to 2% of the sample.

About this clone itself: Its antigen is not yet known. No base quality information exists; no much larger clone differs at one position.

The sequenced sample was peripheral blood, obtained on day 0 of AZD1222 vaccination. The TCR sequence derives from an adult in good health. The chain is assembled from TRBV6-5 and TRBJ2-3; TRBD1 lines up with 12 middle nucleotides. The DNA reads as follows: TGTGCCAGCAGGGGACAGGGGGCATCAGATACGCAGTATTTT. Translation gives CASRGQGASDTQYF.